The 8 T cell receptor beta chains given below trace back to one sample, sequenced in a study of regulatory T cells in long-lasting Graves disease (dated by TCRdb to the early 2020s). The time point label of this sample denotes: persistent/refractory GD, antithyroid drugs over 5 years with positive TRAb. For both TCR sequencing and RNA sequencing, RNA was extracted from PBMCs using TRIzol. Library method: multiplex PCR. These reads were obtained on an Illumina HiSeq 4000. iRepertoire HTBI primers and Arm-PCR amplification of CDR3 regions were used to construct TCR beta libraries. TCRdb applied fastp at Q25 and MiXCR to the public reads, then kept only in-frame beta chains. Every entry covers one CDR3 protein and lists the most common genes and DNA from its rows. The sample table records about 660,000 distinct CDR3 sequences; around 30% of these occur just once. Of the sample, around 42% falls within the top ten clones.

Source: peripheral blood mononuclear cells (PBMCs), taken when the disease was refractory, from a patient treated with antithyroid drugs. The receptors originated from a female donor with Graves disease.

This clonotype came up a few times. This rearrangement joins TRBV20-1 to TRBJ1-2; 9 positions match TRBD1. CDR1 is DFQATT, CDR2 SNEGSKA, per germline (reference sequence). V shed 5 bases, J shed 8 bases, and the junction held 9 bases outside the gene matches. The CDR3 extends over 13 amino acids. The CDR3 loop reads CSAPTTGGLGYTF. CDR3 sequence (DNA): TGCAGTGCTCCTACTACAGGGGGCCTAGGCTACACCTTC.

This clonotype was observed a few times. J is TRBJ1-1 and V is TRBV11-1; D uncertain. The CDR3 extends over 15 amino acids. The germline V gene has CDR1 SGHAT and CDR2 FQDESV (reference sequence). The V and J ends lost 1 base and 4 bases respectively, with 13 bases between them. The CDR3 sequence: CASSLEEYLGTEAFF. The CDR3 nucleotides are TGTGCCAGCAGCTTAGAGGAGTATTTGGGCACTGAAGCTTTCTTT. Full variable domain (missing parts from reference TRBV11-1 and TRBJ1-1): EAEVAQSPRYKITEKSQAVAFWCDPISGHATLYWYRQILGQGPELLVQFQDESVVDDSQLPKDRFSAERLKGVDSTLKIQPAELGDSAMYLCASSLEEYLGTEAFFGQGTRLTVV.

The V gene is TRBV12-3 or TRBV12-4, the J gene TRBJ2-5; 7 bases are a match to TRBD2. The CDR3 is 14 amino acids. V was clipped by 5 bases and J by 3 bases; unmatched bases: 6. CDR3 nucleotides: TGTGCCAGCAGTACCGGGACTATAGAAGAGACCCAGTACTTC. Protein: CASSTGTIEETQYF.

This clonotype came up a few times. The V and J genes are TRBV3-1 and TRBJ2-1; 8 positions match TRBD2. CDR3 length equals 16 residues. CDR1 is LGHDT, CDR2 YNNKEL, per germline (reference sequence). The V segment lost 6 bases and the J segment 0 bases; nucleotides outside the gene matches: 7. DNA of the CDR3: TGTGCCAGCAGTCCTCAGAGCGGGAGCTCCTACAATGAGCAGTTCTTC. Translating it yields CASSPQSGSSYNEQFF.

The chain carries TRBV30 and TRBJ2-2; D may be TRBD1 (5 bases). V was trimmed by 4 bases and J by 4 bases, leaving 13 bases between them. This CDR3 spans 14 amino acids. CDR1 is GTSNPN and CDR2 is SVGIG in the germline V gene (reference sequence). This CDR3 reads CAWIRGWPTGELFF. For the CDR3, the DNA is TGTGCCTGGATTAGGGGCTGGCCCACCGGGGAGCTGTTTTTT. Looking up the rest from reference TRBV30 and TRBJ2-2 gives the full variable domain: SQTIHQWPATLVQPVGSPLSLECTVEGTSNPNLYWYRQAAGRGLQLLFYSVGIGQISSEVPQNLSASRPQDRQFILSSKKLLLSDSGFYLCAWIRGWPTGELFFGEGSRLTVL.

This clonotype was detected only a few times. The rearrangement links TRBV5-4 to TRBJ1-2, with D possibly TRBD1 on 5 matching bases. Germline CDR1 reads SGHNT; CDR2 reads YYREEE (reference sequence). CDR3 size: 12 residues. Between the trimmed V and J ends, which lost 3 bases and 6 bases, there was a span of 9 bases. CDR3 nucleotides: TGTGCCAGCAGCTCCCGACAGAATGGCTACACCTTC. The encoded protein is CASSSRQNGYTF.

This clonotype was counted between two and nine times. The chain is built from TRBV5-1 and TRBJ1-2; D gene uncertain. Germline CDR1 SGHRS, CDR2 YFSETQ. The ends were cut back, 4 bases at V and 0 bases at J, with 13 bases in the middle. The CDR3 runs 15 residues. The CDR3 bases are TGCGCCAGCAGCCTCCGGGGAGAAGCTAACTATGGCTACACCTTC. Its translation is CASSLRGEANYGYTF.

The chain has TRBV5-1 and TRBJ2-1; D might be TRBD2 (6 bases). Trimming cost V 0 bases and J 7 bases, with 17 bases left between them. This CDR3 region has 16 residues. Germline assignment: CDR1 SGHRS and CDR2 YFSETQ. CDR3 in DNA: TGCGCCAGCAGCTTGGGTCCCGCGGGAACTCTTAATGAGCAGTTCTTC. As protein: CASSLGPAGTLNEQFF.